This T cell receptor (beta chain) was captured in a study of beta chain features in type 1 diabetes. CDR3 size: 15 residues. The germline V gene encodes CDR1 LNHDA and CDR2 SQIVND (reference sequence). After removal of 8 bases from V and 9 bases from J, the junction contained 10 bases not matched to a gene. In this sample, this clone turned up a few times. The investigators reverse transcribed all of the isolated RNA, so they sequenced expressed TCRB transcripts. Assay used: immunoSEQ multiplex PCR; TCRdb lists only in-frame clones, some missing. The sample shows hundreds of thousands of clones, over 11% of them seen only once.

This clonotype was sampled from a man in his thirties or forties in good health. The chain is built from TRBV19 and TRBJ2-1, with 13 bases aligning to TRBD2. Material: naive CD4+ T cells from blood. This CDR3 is CASRSGLAGRGEQFF. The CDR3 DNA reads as TGTGCCAGTCGATCGGGACTAGCGGGAAGGGGTGAGCAGTTCTTC.